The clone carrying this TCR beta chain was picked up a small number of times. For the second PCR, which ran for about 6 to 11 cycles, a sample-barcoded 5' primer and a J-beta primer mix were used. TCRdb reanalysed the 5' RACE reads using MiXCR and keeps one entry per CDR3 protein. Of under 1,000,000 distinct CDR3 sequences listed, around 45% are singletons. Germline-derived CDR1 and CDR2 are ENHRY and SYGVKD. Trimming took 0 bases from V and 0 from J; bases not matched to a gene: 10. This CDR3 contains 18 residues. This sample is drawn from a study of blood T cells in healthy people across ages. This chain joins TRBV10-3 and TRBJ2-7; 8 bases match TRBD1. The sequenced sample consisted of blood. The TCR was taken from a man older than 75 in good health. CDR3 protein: CAISESGPDRVSSYEQYF. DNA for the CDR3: TGTGCCATCAGTGAGTCGGGCCCGGACAGGGTGAGCTCCTACGAGCAGTACTTC.